Below, 26 T cell receptor beta chains from the same sample are listed, as sequenced in a study of PD-1 blockade in classical Hodgkin lymphoma. The time point here: newly diagnosed, previously untreated cHL patient sample. Repertoires were generated with immunoSEQ multiplex PCR, while TCRdb's copy carries only in-frame clones and drops some. The sample has 15,000 to 20,000 clones, roughly four fifths seen once; the top ten hold 7.5% to 9.5%. Sequencing used peripheral blood mononuclear cells (PBMCs). These receptors came from a human donor with classical Hodgkin lymphoma.

To note about this clone: Additional DNA sequences in this sample encode the identical CDR3. The CDR3 DNA follows: TGTGCCAGCAGCACGTGGCGACCTTCCTACAATGAGCAGTTCTTC. It yields the protein CASSTWRPSYNEQFF. This chain links TRBV7-2 with TRBJ2-1; no definite D call. Trimming cost V 5 bases and J 1 base, with 12 bases left between them. The CDR3 has 15 amino acids. Germline V CDR1 and CDR2: SGHTA, FQGNSA. Together with reference TRBV7-2 and TRBJ2-1, the CDR3 gives the full variable domain: GAGVSQSPSNKVTEKGKDVELRCDPISGHTALYWYRQSLGQGLEFLIYFQGNSAPDKSGLPSDRFSAERTGGSVSTLTIQRTQQEDSAVYLCASSTWRPSYNEQFFGPGTRLTVL.

The rearrangement uses TRBV9 and TRBJ1-1; possible D gene TRBD1, 6 bases. CDR3 length: 14 amino acids. The germline V gene encodes CDR1 SGDLS and CDR2 YYNGEE. V gave up 4 bases and J gave up 1 base, with 11 bases separating them. The CDR3 DNA reads TGTGCCAGCAGCCAGGGACAATCGAACACTGAAGCTTTCTTT. It yields the protein CASSQGQSNTEAFF.

The chain recombines TRBV6-1 with TRBJ2-1; 10 nucleotides align to TRBD2. Germline lookup yields CDR1 MNHNS and CDR2 SASEGT. The CDR3 runs 15 residues. Trimming removed 4 bases from V and 4 bases from J; junction bases left unmatched: 4. The CDR3 nucleotides are TGTGCCAGCAGTGGGGAGACTAGCGGGTACAATGAGCAGTTCTTC. It codes for CASSGETSGYNEQFF.

The chain is built from TRBV5-1 and TRBJ1-1; D is perhaps TRBD1 (5 bases). Looked up from germline, CDR1 is SGHRS and CDR2 is YFSETQ. The CDR3 length is 14 residues. Trimming removed 0 bases from V and 5 bases from J, with 11 bases in between. CDR3 DNA sequence: TGCGCCAGCAGCTTGGCCGTGGGGCGGACTGAAGCTTTCTTT. The encoded protein is CASSLAVGRTEAFF.

This clone was found a few times. This chain links TRBV28 with TRBJ2-3; TRBD2 agrees at 12 bases. With 3 bases clipped from V and 7 bases from J, the junction kept 8 bases outside the gene matches. From germline, CDR1 is MDHEN and CDR2 SYDVKM. This CDR3 contains 16 residues. This CDR3 reads CASSLVLAGGRHTQYF. CDR3 bases: TGTGCCAGCAGTTTGGTACTAGCGGGAGGACGACATACGCAGTATTTT.

The chain joins TRBV6-5 to TRBJ1-3, with D possibly being TRBD1 (5 bases). Germline V gene lookup returns CDR1 MNHEY and CDR2 SVGAGI. Trimming removed 7 bases at V and 1 base at J, with 11 bases between. The CDR3 spans 14 residues. CDR3 amino acids: CASTRGGSGNTIYF. For the CDR3, the DNA is TGTGCCAGCACCCGGGGGGGGTCTGGAAACACCATATATTTT.

V is TRBV2 and J is TRBJ2-1; no definite D call. Germline CDR1 reads SNHLY; CDR2 reads FYNNEI. Trimming cost V 4 bases and J 0 bases, with 10 bases left between them. This CDR3 has 15 residues. CDR3 in amino acids: CASSGLPSSYNEQFF. In DNA form, the CDR3 reads TGTGCCAGCAGTGGATTGCCTAGCTCCTACAATGAGCAGTTCTTC.

This chain uses TRBV15 with TRBJ2-3, with D possibly matching TRBD2 (5 bases). Trimming left V 0 bases short and J 8 bases short, with 12 bases between. Germline V gene lookup returns CDR1 LNHNV and CDR2 YYDKDF (reference sequence). The CDR3 covers 14 residues. CDR3 in amino acids: CATSRDRAAGTQYF. Written as DNA, the CDR3 is TGTGCCACCAGCAGAGACAGAGCGGCGGGTACGCAGTATTTT.

Concerning this clone itself: This is likely a read error, given that the CDR3 carries no conserved phenylalanine or tryptophan at its end. The DNA is omitted, as the CDR3 cannot be located on it reliably, and the CDR3 follows TCRdb's listing. The chain carries TRBV6-1 and TRBJ2-7; the table's D call, TRBD2, has no DNA check behind it. CDR1 and CDR2 from the germline V gene are MNHNS and SASEGT. With termini counted, the CDR3 has 11 amino acids. The CDR3 loop is CASSESAVTLL.

The CDR3 sequence is CASSVLSTDSYEQYF. In nucleotides, the CDR3 is TGTGCCAGCAGCGTCCTTTCTACAGACTCCTACGAGCAGTACTTC. The gene calls are TRBV7-9 and TRBJ2-5; no clear D. The J call may be faulty, since TRBJ2-7 better matches the DNA end. Germline V gives CDR1 SEHNR, CDR2 FQNEAQ (reference sequence). The CDR3 runs 15 residues.

This clone was detected only a few times. The rearrangement joins TRBV6-6 to TRBJ1-1, with D possibly TRBD1 on 6 matching bases. CDR1 is MNHNY, CDR2 SVGAGI, per germline (reference sequence). This CDR3 has 15 amino acids. The V end lost 8 bases, the J end lost 0 bases, and 16 bases lay between the germline ends. The CDR3 DNA sequence: TGTGCCAGCCAGGGGCAGGCACGAATGAACACTGAAGCTTTCTTT. This codes for CASQGQARMNTEAFF.

The chain links TRBV7-9 to TRBJ2-7, with TRBD2 matching 7 bases. This CDR3 comprises 15 residues. The V segment lost 4 bases and the J segment 5 bases; nucleotides outside the gene matches: 11. CDR1 is SEHNR and CDR2 is FQNEAQ in the germline V gene (reference sequence). The CDR3 loop reads CASSSRDRGSNEQYF. DNA for the CDR3: TGTGCCAGCAGCTCGCGCGATCGCGGGAGTAACGAGCAGTACTTC.

The chain uses TRBV2 and TRBJ1-1; D is unclear. CDR3 length: 11 amino acids. V dropped 7 bases and J dropped 2 bases, with 5 bases sitting between them. Germline CDR1 is SNHLY and CDR2 is FYNNEI. CDR3 sequence reads: CASTYNTEAFF. For the CDR3, the DNA is TGTGCCAGCACCTACAACACTGAAGCTTTCTTT.

The chain has TRBV6-4 and TRBJ2-1, with D possibly TRBD2 on 5 matching bases. Germline V gene data show CDR1 as MRHNA and CDR2 as SNTAGT. V lost 0 bases to trimming and J lost 7 bases, with 7 bases between them. This CDR3 is built from 13 residues. CDR3 sequence (DNA): TGTGCCAGCAGTGACTCGACTACAAATGAGCAGTTCTTC. It translates to CASSDSTTNEQFF.

The chain is built from TRBV6-1 and TRBJ2-1; 7 bases map to TRBD2. CDR1 and CDR2 (germline): MNHNS, SASEGT. The CDR3 covers 15 residues. The ends lost 2 bases at V and 4 bases at J; junction bases unmatched: 5. CDR3 in amino acids: CASSERAGAYNEQFF. In nucleotides, the CDR3 is TGTGCCAGCAGTGAAAGGGCGGGAGCTTACAATGAGCAGTTCTTC.

The CDR3, as DNA: TGTGCCAGCAGTTACTCTACTGCTAACTATGGCTACACCTTC. Translating gives CASSYSTANYGYTF. This chain uses TRBV6-5 with TRBJ1-2; D remains ambiguous. CDR3 length equals 14 residues. The V gene lost 0 bases and the J gene lost 0 bases, with 5 bases spanning the gap. CDR1 is MNHEY and CDR2 is SVGAGI in the germline V gene.

The chain couples TRBV5-5 to TRBJ2-6; D unresolved. The germline gives CDR1 SGHKS, CDR2 YYEKEE (reference sequence). The length of the CDR3 is 14 residues. The V and J ends lost 5 bases and 1 base respectively, with 7 bases between them. The CDR3, as DNA: TGTGCCAGCAGTTACTCTTCTGGGGCCAACGTCCTGACTTTC. As protein: CASSYSSGANVLTF.

This chain connects TRBV19 to TRBJ2-1; D not certain. The germline V and J ends were trimmed by 1 base and 9 bases, with 16 bases remaining between them. The CDR3 is made up of 15 amino acids. Germline CDR1 LNHDA, CDR2 SQIVND (reference sequence). The CDR3 DNA is TGTGCCAGTAGTATAGGCCCCTCGGCCGTGCGTGAGCAGTTCTTC. The encoded protein is CASSIGPSAVREQFF.

The V and J genes are TRBV14 and TRBJ2-1; D is possibly TRBD1 (6 bases). The CDR3 runs 15 residues. Germline V gives CDR1 SGHDN, CDR2 FVKESK. The V end was cut by 0 bases, the J end by 8 bases, with 14 bases between. The CDR3 DNA follows: TGTGCCAGCAGCCAAGACTCGGGCAGGGGTTATGAGCAGTTCTTC. Its translation: CASSQDSGRGYEQFF.

The chain links TRBV5-1 to TRBJ1-1; TRBD1 might be the D (6 bases). Germline V gene lookup returns CDR1 SGHRS and CDR2 YFSETQ. The CDR3 is 13 residues long. Trimming shortened V by 2 bases and J by 4 bases, and 9 bases separated the two germline ends. For the CDR3, the DNA is TGCGCCAGCAGCTTAACAGGGCTCACTGAAGCTTTCTTT. This gives the protein CASSLTGLTEAFF.

The genes are TRBV9 and TRBJ2-1; TRBD2 matches at 10 bases. CDR1 and CDR2 from the germline V gene are SGDLS and YYNGEE. The CDR3 runs to 13 residues. The junction had 1 base not matched to a gene; V was cut back by 0 bases and J by 10 bases. CDR3 nucleotide sequence: TGTGCCAGCAGCGTAGTAGCGGGGGGAGAGCAGTTCTTC. This translates into CASSVVAGGEQFF. Full variable domain (rest looked up from reference TRBV9 and TRBJ2-1): DSGVTQTPKHLITATGQRVTLRCSPRSGDLSVYWYQQSLDQGLQFLIQYYNGEERAKGNILERFSAQQFPDLHSELNLSSLELGDSALYFCASSVVAGGEQFFGPGTRLTVL.

The rearrangement links TRBV2 to TRBJ1-1; D is ambiguous. Germline lookup yields CDR1 SNHLY and CDR2 FYNNEI. V was clipped by 4 bases and J by 7 bases, with 13 bases between them. The CDR3 totals 13 residues. The CDR3 DNA is TGTGCCAGCAGTGTAAAAGTGGGCGTTGAAGCTTTCTTT. Translation gives CASSVKVGVEAFF.

In its sample, this clone was seen once. The chain carries TRBV19 and TRBJ1-1; D may be TRBD1 (5 bases). The V gene's germline CDR1 is LNHDA and CDR2 SQIVND (reference sequence). There are 13 residues in the CDR3. V lost 4 bases, J lost 7 bases, and 13 bases lay in between. The CDR3 sequence: CASSTATVLEAFF. CDR3 nucleotides: TGTGCCAGTAGTACCGCGACAGTTCTTGAAGCTTTCTTT. Complete variable domain (other parts from reference TRBV19 and TRBJ1-1): DGGITQSPKYLFRKEGQNVTLSCEQNLNHDAMYWYRQDPGQGLRLIYYSQIVNDFQKGDIAEGYSVSREKKESFPLTVTSAQKNPTAFYLCASSTATVLEAFFGQGTRLTVV.

The chain couples TRBV6-5 to TRBJ1-4; D unresolved. CDR3 length equals 13 residues. Trimming left V 7 bases short and J 8 bases short, with 14 bases between. CDR1 MNHEY and CDR2 SVGAGI come from the germline V gene. CDR3 nucleotide sequence: TGTGCCAGCAAGCCCGGGAGCAGCGAAAAACTGTTTTTT. Amino acids: CASKPGSSEKLFF.

By proportion, this clone is medium-sized. This chain links TRBV19 with TRBJ2-7, with D possibly matching TRBD2 (7 bases). The CDR3 is made up of 12 amino acids. From germline, CDR1 is LNHDA and CDR2 SQIVND (reference sequence). Trimming stripped 5 bases from V and 5 bases from J, with 10 bases between. The chain's CDR3 is CASSQGRDEQYF. The CDR3, as DNA: TGTGCCAGTAGTCAGGGGAGGGACGAGCAGTACTTC. The variable domain in full, completed from reference TRBV19 and TRBJ2-7, reads DGGITQSPKYLFRKEGQNVTLSCEQNLNHDAMYWYRQDPGQGLRLIYYSQIVNDFQKGDIAEGYSVSREKKESFPLTVTSAQKNPTAFYLCASSQGRDEQYFGPGTRLTVT.

The CDR3 region is CASSVVPTGETQYF. The CDR3, as DNA: TGTGCCAGCAGCGTAGTTCCGACCGGGGAGACCCAGTACTTC. This rearrangement joins TRBV9 to TRBJ2-5; the D is unclear. The CDR3 runs 14 residues. Looked up from germline, CDR1 is SGDLS and CDR2 is YYNGEE. The V gene lost 0 bases and the J gene lost 5 bases, with 11 bases spanning the gap.